Listed below are T cell receptor beta chains from one sample, sequenced in a study of beta chain features in type 1 diabetes. Method: immunoSEQ multiplex PCR; TCRdb's copy keeps in-frame clones and lacks some. The sample holds around 140,000 clones, 9% to 10% seen once. The sequencing sample was made of central memory CD4+ T cells from blood. The receptors here all came from a woman aged 40 to 50 in good health. The CDR3 runs from the conserved cysteine through the conserved F or W. D genes are given only for firm matches. Rows may omit the clone size; those that give it use once, few, many or a size class.

TRBV9	-	TRBD1	TRBJ1-1	CASSVLQGGEAFF	TGTGCCAGCAGCGTATTACAGGGGGGTGAAGCTTTCTTT
TRBV6-1	-	-	TRBJ1-4	CASSEAVGAYGNEKLFF	TGTGCCAGCAGTGAAGCGGTGGGGGCCTACGGGAATGAAAAACTGTTTTTT
TRBV7-2	-	TRBD1	TRBJ1-6	CASSPQTGGRDSPLHF	TGTGCCAGCAGCCCCCAAACAGGGGGGCGGGATTCACCCCTCCACTTT
TRBV6-1	few	TRBD2	TRBJ2-5	CASSVLNPIAGGGQTQYF	TGTGCCAGCAGTGTCTTAAATCCCATAGCGGGGGGCGGGCAGACCCAGTACTTC
TRBV5-4	-	-	TRBJ2-1	CASSSPELTASTYNEQFF	TGTGCCAGCAGCTCGCCTGAGTTAACCGCTAGCACATACAATGAGCAGTTCTTC
TRBV5-6	-	-	TRBJ1-2	CASSETTGYYGYTF	TGTGCCAGCAGCGAGACAACAGGTTACTATGGCTACACCTTC
TRBV9	few	-	TRBJ1-4	CASSVGPGDATNEKLFF	TGTGCCAGCAGCGTAGGTCCAGGGGATGCAACTAATGAAAAACTGTTTTTT
TRBV9	-	-	TRBJ1-1	CASSAHPSQANTEAFF	TGTGCCAGCAGCGCCCACCCCTCACAGGCGAACACTGAAGCTTTCTTT
TRBV6-6	few	TRBD1	TRBJ2-2	CASSPPGQGRTGELFF	TGTGCCAGCAGTCCACCGGGACAGGGGCGGACCGGGGAGCTGTTTTTT
TRBV7-2	few	-	TRBJ2-3	CASSMGPSPGDTQYF	TGTGCCAGCAGCATGGGTCCGAGCCCGGGAGATACGCAGTATTTT
TRBV9	few	TRBD2	TRBJ2-3	CASSLSAGGLGTQYF	TGTGCCAGCAGCTTGTCAGCGGGGGGGCTCGGTACGCAGTATTTT
TRBV19	-	-	TRBJ1-5	CASSTGPGGAGNQPQHF	TGTGCCAGTAGTACCGGACCGGGGGGCGCGGGCAATCAGCCCCAGCATTTT
TRBV4-3	few	TRBD2	TRBJ2-1	CASSQAQGGWDNEQFF	TGCGCCAGCAGCCAGGCCCAGGGAGGGTGGGACAATGAGCAGTTCTTC
TRBV6-5	few	-	TRBJ1-3	CASSYVRSSGNTIYF	TGTGCCAGCAGTTACGTACGGAGCTCTGGAAACACCATATATTTT
TRBV7-9	few	-	TRBJ2-1	CASSSLPNEQFF	TGTGCCAGCAGCTCCCTTCCCAATGAGCAGTTCTTC
TRBV14	-	TRBD1	TRBJ1-3	CASSQTGAHGGNTIYF	TGTGCCAGCAGCCAAACAGGGGCTCACGGGGGAAACACCATATATTTT
TRBV5-5	few	-	TRBJ2-4	CASSLEPGGPKNIQYF	TGTGCCAGCAGCTTGGAGCCGGGTGGTCCCAAAAACATTCAGTACTTC
TRBV7-9	few	-	TRBJ2-7	CASRLDSSYEQYF	TGTGCCAGCAGACTGGACAGCTCCTACGAGCAGTACTTC
TRBV28	few	TRBD2	TRBJ2-3	CASSLSSASGGLDTQYF	TGTGCCAGCAGTTTATCCTCGGCTAGCGGGGGGTTAGATACGCAGTATTTT
TRBV29-1	few	TRBD2	TRBJ2-5	CSGATSGGAETQYF	TGCAGCGGAGCGACTAGCGGGGGGGCGGAGACCCAGTACTTC
TRBV25-1	few	-	TRBJ1-2	CASSEYRRYTF	TGTGCCAGCAGTGAATACAGGCGATACACCTTC
TRBV6-1	-	TRBD1	TRBJ1-2	CASTPGQGAEYGYTF	TGTGCCAGCACCCCGGGGCAGGGGGCAGAGTATGGCTACACCTTC
TRBV6-6	few	TRBD1	TRBJ2-1	CASREQGNIGNEQFF	TGTGCCAGCAGGGAACAGGGGAACATTGGCAATGAGCAGTTCTTC
TRBV7-2	-	TRBD2	TRBJ2-5	CASSPTGLTYQETQYF	TGTGCCAGCAGCCCGACGGGACTAACGTACCAAGAGACCCAGTACTTC
TRBV14	-	-	TRBJ1-2	CASSQLDLGSLGYTF	TGTGCCAGCAGCCAGCTGGACTTGGGCAGTCTTGGCTACACCTTC
TRBV19	few	-	TRBJ1-5	CASRGTGVQHF	TGTGCCAGTAGAGGGACGGGAGTTCAGCATTTT
TRBV10-1	-	-	TRBJ2-5	CARLWETQYF	TGCGCCCGGTTGTGGGAGACCCAGTACTTC
TRBV29-1	-	TRBD1	TRBJ1-5	CSTGQAGNQPQHF	TGCAGCACCGGACAGGCAGGAAATCAGCCCCAGCATTTT
TRBV19	few	TRBD1	TRBJ2-2	CASSGNRDRYTGELFF	TGTGCCAGTAGTGGCAACCGGGACAGATACACCGGGGAGCTGTTTTTT
TRBV7-9	few	-	TRBJ1-2	CASSREGGLTGGYTF	TGTGCCAGCAGCCGAGAGGGTGGACTTACCGGTGGCTACACCTTC
TRBV18	few	-	TRBJ1-4	CASSPGLTNEKLFF	TGTGCCAGCTCACCGGGACTGACCAATGAAAAACTGTTTTTT
TRBV5-6	-	-	TRBJ2-5	CASSSYREETQYF	TGTGCCAGCAGCTCTTACAGGGAAGAGACCCAGTACTTC
TRBV7-9	-	TRBD1	TRBJ1-1	CASSLGDRGPGTEAFF	TGTGCCAGCAGCTTGGGCGACAGGGGGCCCGGCACTGAAGCTTTCTTT
TRBV29-1	-	TRBD1	TRBJ2-5	CSLTITGTGGTQYF	TGCAGCCTGACAATTACCGGGACAGGTGGGACCCAGTACTTC
TRBV15	-	TRBD1	TRBJ2-5	CATQGAGTAETQYF	TGTGCCACTCAGGGTGCCGGGACAGCGGAGACCCAGTACTTC
TRBV4-3	-	-	TRBJ2-1	CASSQVAGAPMGQFF	TGCGCCAGCAGCCAAGTTGCGGGGGCCCCTATGGGGCAGTTCTTC
TRBV11-3	few	TRBD1	TRBJ2-7	CASSSYRGQAYEQYF	TGTGCCAGCAGCTCCTACAGGGGGCAAGCCTACGAGCAGTACTTC